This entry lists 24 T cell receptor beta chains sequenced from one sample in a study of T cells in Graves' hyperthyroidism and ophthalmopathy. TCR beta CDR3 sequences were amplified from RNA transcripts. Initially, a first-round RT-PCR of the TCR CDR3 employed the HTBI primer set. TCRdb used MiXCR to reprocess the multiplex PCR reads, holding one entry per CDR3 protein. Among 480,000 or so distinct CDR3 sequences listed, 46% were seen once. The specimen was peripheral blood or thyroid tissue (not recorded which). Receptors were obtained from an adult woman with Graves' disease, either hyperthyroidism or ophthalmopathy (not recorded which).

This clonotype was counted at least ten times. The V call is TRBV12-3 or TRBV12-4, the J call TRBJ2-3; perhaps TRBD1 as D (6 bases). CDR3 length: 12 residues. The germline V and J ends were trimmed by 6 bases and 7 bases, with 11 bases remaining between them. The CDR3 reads CASSQGGNTQYF. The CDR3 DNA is TGTGCCAGCAGCCAAGGGGGAAATACGCAGTATTTT.

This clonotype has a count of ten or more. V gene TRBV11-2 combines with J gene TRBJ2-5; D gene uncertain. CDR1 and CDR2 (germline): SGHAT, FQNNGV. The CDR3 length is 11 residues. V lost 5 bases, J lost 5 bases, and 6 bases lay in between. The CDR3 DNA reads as TGTGCCAGCAGCCACCCCGAGACCCAGTACTTC. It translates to CASSHPETQYF.

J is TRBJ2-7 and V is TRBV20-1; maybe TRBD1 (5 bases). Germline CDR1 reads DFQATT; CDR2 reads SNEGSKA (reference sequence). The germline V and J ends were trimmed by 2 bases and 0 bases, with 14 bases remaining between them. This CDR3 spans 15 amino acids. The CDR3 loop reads CSARRQLLNSYEQYF. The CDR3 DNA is TGCAGTGCTAGAAGACAGTTACTGAACTCCTACGAGCAGTACTTC.

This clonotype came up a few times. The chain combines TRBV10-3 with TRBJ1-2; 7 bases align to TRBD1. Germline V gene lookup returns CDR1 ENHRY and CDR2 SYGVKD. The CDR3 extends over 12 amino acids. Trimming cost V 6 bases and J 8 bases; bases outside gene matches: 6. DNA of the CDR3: TGTGCCATCAGACGACAGGGCGAGGGCTACACCTTC. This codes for CAIRRQGEGYTF.

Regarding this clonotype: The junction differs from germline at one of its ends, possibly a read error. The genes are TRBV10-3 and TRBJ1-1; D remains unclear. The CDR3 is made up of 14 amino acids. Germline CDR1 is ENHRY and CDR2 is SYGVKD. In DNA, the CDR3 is TGTGCCAGCAGTGGATCGACATCGGCGGGAGAAGCTTTCTTT. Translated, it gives CASSGSTSAGEAFF.

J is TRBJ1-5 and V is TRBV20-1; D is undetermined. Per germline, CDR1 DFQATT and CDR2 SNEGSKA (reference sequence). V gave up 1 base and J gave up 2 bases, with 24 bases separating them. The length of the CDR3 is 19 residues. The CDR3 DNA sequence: TGCAGTGCTAGAGCTTTCCGAACAGTCCCCAGTAAGGGCAATCAGCCCCAGCATTTT. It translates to CSARAFRTVPSKGNQPQHF.

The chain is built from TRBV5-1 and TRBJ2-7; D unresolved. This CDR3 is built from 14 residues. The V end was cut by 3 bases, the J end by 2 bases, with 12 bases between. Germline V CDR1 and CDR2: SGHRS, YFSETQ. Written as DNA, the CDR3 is TGCGCCAGCAGCTCCGGCAGGAACGCCTACGAGCAGTACTTC. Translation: CASSSGRNAYEQYF.

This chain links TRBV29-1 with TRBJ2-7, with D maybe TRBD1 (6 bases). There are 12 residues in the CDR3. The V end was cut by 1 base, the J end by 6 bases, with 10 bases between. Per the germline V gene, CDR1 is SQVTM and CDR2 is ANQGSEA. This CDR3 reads CSVEGDNFEQYF. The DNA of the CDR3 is TGCAGCGTTGAAGGGGACAACTTCGAGCAGTACTTC.

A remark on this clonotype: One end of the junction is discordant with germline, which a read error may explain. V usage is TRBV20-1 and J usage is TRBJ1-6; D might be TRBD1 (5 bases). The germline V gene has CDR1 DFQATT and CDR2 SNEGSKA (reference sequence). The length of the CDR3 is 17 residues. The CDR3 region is CSVRPFGRDDYNSPLHF. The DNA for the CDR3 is TGCAGTGTTAGACCATTTGGCAGGGACGACTATAATTCACCCCTCCACTTT.

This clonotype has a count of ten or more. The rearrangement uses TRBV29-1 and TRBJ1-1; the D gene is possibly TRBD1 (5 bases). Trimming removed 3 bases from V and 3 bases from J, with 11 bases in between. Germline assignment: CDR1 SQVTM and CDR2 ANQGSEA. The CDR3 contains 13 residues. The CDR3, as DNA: TGCAGCGTTGATAGTGGGGGGGACACTGAAGCTTTCTTT. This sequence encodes CSVDSGGDTEAFF.

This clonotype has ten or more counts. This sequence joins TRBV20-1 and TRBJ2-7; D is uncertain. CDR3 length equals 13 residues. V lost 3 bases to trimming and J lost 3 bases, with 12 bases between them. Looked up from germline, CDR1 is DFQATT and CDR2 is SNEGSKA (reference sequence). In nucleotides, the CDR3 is TGCAGTGCTAGTCTTCTAGGAGTCTACGAGCAGTACTTC. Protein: CSASLLGVYEQYF.

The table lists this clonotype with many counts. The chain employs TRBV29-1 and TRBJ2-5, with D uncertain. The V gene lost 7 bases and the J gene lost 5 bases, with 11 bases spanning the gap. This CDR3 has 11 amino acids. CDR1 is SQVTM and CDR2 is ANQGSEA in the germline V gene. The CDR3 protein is CSALEWETQYF. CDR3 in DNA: TGCAGCGCTCTAGAGTGGGAGACCCAGTACTTC.

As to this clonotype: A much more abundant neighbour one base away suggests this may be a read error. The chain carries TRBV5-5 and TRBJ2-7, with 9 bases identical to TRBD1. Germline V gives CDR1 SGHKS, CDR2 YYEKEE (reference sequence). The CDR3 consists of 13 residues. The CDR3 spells CSVELGQGNEQYF. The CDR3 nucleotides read TGCAGCGTTGAACTGGGACAGGGTAACGAGCAGTACTTC.

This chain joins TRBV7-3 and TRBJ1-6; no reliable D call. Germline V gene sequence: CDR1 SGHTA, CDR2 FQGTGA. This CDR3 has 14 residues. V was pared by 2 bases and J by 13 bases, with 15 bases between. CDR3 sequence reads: CASSLEPHSGPLHF. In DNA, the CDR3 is TGTGCCAGCAGCTTAGAGCCCCATAGCGGTCCCCTCCACTTT. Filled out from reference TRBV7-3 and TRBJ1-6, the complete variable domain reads GAGVSQTPSNKVTEKGKYVELRCDPISGHTALYWYRQSLGQGPEFLIYFQGTGAADDSGLPNDRFFAVRPEGSVSTLKIQRTERGDSAVYLCASSLEPHSGPLHFGNGTRLTVT.

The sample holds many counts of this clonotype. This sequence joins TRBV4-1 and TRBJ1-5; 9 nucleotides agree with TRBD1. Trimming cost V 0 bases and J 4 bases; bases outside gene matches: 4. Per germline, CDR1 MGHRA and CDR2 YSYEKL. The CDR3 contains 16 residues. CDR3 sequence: CASSQDGGQGNQPQHF. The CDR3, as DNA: TGCGCCAGCAGCCAAGATGGTGGACAGGGGAATCAGCCCCAGCATTTT.

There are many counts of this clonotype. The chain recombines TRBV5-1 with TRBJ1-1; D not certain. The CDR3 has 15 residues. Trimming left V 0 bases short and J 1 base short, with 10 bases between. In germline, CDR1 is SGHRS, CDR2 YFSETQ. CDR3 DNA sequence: TGCGCCAGCAGCTTGGCCGTGGGATGGAACACTGAAGCTTTCTTT. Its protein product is CASSLAVGWNTEAFF.

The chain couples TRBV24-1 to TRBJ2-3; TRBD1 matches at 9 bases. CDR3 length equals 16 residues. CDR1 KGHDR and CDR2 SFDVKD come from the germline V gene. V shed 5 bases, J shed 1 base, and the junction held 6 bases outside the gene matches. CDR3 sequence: CATSAARDRGTDTQYF. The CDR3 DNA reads TGTGCCACCAGTGCCGCGCGGGACAGGGGCACAGATACGCAGTATTTT.

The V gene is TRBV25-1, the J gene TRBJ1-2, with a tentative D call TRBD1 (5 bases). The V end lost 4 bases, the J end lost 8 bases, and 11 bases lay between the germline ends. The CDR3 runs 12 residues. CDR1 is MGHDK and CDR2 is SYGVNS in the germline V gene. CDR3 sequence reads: CASSAGGWGYTF. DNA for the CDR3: TGTGCCAGCAGTGCTGGGGGTTGGGGCTACACCTTC.

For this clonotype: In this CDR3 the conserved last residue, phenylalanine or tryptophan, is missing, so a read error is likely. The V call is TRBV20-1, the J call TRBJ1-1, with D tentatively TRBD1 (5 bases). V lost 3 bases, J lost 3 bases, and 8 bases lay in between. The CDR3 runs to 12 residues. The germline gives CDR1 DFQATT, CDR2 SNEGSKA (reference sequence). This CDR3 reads CSASFRDTEAFL. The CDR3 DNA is TGCAGTGCTAGTTTCAGGGACACTGAAGCTTTCCTT.

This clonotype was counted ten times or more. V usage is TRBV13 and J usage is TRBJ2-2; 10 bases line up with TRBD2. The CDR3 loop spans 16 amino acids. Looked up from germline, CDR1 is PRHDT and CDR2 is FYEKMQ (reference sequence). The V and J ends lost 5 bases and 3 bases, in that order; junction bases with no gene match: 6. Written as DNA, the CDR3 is TGTGCCAGCAGCCCCAGACTAGCGGGTCACACCGGGGAGCTGTTTTTT. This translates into CASSPRLAGHTGELFF.

CDR3 nucleotide sequence: TGTGCCAGCAGCTTAGGGCCAGGCAGCTCCTACGAGCAGTACTTC. The encoded protein is CASSLGPGSSYEQYF. The chain is built from TRBV7-9 and TRBJ2-7, with D unclear. With 1 base removed from V and 0 bases from J, the gap between germline ends came to 10 bases. CDR3 length: 15 amino acids. Germline V gene sequence: CDR1 SEHNR, CDR2 FQNEAQ (reference sequence).

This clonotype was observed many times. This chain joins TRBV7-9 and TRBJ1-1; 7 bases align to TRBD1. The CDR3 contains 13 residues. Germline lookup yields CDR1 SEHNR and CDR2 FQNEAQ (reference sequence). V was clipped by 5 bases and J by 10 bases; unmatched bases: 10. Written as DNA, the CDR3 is TGTGCCAGCAGCCTAGGACAGGTGGATATAGCTTTCTTT. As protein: CASSLGQVDIAFF. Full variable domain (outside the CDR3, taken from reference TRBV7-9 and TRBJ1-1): DTGVSQNPRHKITKRGQNVTFRCDPISEHNRLYWYRQTLGQGPEFLTYFQNEAQLEKSRLLSDRFSAERPKGSFSTLEIQRTEQGDSAMYLCASSLGQVDIAFFGQGTRLTVV.

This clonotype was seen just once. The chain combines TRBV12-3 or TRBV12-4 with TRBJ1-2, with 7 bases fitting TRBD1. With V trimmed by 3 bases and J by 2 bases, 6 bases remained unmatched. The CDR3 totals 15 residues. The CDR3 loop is CASSLRAGGNYGYTF. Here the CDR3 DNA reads TGTGCCAGCAGTTTGAGGGCAGGGGGAAACTATGGCTACACCTTC.

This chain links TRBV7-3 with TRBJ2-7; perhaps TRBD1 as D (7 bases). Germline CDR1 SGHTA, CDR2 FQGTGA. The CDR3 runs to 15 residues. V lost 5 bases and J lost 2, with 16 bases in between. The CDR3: CASSQVPGGTYEQYF. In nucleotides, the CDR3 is TGTGCCAGCAGCCAAGTCCCAGGGGGGACCTACGAGCAGTACTTC.